The T cell receptor (beta chain) under discussion was sequenced for a study of post-analysis software for immune sequencing data. Overall study context: Relapsing-remitting, secondary progressive and progressive-relapsing forms of multiple sclerosis all featured among disease courses. Study-wide results and caveats: Clustering by F measure revealed strong co-clustering among samples prepared together in one batch. TRBV5-6, TRBV5-1 and TRBV20-1 were among several TRBV segments more frequent in patients than controls. Versus controls, multiple sclerosis patients showed significantly lower diversity (normalized Chao1).

TCR beta cDNA libraries had unique molecular identifiers. The T cell input of about 0.95 to 11 million gave 400,000 to 500,000 cDNA molecules. TCRdb processed the PCR reads anew with MiXCR; each CDR3 protein has one entry. The data show 350,000 to 500,000 distinct CDR3 sequences, about 40% seen once. This clonotype has more than one count but fewer than ten. Antigen specificity is unknown. V was trimmed by 4 bases and J by 3 bases, leaving 13 bases between them. Looked up from germline, CDR1 is SQVTM and CDR2 is ANQGSEA. There are 14 residues in the CDR3. This TCR came from a girl aged 2-10 years with multiple sclerosis. The gene calls are TRBV29-1 and TRBJ2-1; D might be TRBD1 (6 bases). The specimen sequenced was blood. In DNA form, the CDR3 reads TGCAGCGTTGTCACGGGACAATTCTACAATGAGCAGTTCTTC. It yields the protein CSVVTGQFYNEQFF.